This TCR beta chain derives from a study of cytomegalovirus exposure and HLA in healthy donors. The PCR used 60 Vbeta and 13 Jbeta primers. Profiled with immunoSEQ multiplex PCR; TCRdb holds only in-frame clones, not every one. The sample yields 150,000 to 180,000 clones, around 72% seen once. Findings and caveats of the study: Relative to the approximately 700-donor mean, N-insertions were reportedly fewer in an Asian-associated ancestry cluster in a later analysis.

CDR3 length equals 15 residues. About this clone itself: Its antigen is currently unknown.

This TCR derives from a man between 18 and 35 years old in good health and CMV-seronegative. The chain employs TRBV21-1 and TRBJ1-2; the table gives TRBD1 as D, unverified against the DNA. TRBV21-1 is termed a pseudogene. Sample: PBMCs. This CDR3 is CASSKARTGGFGYTF. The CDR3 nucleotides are TGTGCCAGCAGCAAAGCGCGGACAGGGGGCTTTGGCTACACCTTC.